This T cell receptor (beta chain) was sequenced for a study of identical twins. Study results and limitations: It was out-of-frame TCR alpha sharing in monozygotic twins that models underestimated. Conclusions rested on cross-sectional statistics rather than following the same donors.

It was template switching that added a universal primer site, and there were unique molecular identifiers on the cDNA. TCRdb re-called the 5' RACE reads with MiXCR, one entry per CDR3 protein. The table shows 450,000 or so distinct CDR3 sequences, with approximately 15% occurring only once. V lost 5 bases and J 0 bases, leaving 8 bases between the germline ends. This CDR3 has 13 residues. The germline V gene encodes CDR1 LGHDT and CDR2 YNNKEL (reference sequence). Points on this clonotype: Its antigen is as yet unknown.

The same sample was also used in a study of yellow fever vaccine responses in identical twins.

The chain has TRBV3-1 and TRBJ2-7; D uncertain. The clonotype was recovered from a woman younger than 30 in good health. The sequenced sample was CD4+ T cells sorted from blood. CDR3 sequence (DNA): TGTGCCAGCAGCAGGGCAAGCTCCTACGAGCAGTACTTC. Translating it yields CASSRASSYEQYF.